One sample yielded the 15 T cell receptor beta chains listed below, sequenced in a study of T cells in Graves' hyperthyroidism and ophthalmopathy. Amplification yielded TCR beta CDR3 regions, with RNA transcripts as the source. An initial round of RT-PCR targeting the TCR CDR3 relied on the HTBI primer set. TCRdb reanalysed the multiplex PCR reads using MiXCR and keeps one entry per CDR3 protein. The table includes about 380,000 distinct CDR3 sequences, roughly 13% detected once. The sequenced sample was blood. The origin of the receptors is a woman in her fifties or sixties with Graves' hyperthyroidism.

This chain joins TRBV7-2 and TRBJ2-1; D gene uncertain. Trimming left V 4 bases short and J 9 bases short, with 19 bases between. The CDR3 runs 15 residues. The germline CDR1 and CDR2 sequences are SGHTA and FQGNSA. The CDR3 DNA follows: TGTGCCAGCAGCTCCACGGACCAGCTCTTAGGTGAGCAGTTCTTC. Its protein product is CASSSTDQLLGEQFF.

Ten or more counts support this clonotype. The chain employs TRBV18 and TRBJ1-1, with TRBD1 identical over 8 bases. CDR3 length: 14 residues. In germline, CDR1 is KGHSH, CDR2 LQKENI. With V trimmed by 3 bases and J by 6 bases, 6 bases remained unmatched. The CDR3 nucleotides are TGTGCCAGCTCACCTCAGGGGGCCCTCCCTGAAGCTTTCTTT. Protein: CASSPQGALPEAFF.

There are many counts of this clonotype. This sequence joins TRBV2 and TRBJ2-3; 9 nucleotides agree with TRBD2. The CDR3 runs 17 residues. The germline V gene has CDR1 SNHLY and CDR2 FYNNEI. With V trimmed by 7 bases and J by 9 bases, 20 bases remained unmatched. The CDR3 is CASMRREGPPRLGTQYF. The DNA for the CDR3 is TGTGCCAGCATGAGGCGGGAGGGCCCCCCCAGATTAGGCACGCAGTATTTT.

This clonotype showed up many times. The J gene is TRBJ1-6, the V gene TRBV12-3 or TRBV12-4; D not resolved. The ends were cut back, 8 bases at V and 11 bases at J, with 16 bases in the middle. The CDR3 has 13 amino acids. In DNA form, the CDR3 reads TGTGCCAGCGCCCGTACGGATGGAACACCCCTCCACTTT. Residues: CASARTDGTPLHF.

V is TRBV7-2 and J is TRBJ1-2; maybe TRBD1 (5 bases). The germline V and J ends were trimmed by 5 bases and 4 bases, with 17 bases remaining between them. CDR1 and CDR2 from the germline V gene are SGHTA and FQGNSA. CDR3 size: 15 residues. This CDR3 is CASSNPGTAAYGYTF. CDR3 coding DNA: TGTGCCAGCAGCAATCCCGGGACCGCAGCCTATGGCTACACCTTC.

This clonotype was seen many times. The CDR3 reads CASSPEGLSYEQYF. CDR3 DNA: TGTGCCAGCAGCCCCGAGGGTTTGAGCTACGAGCAGTACTTC. The genes are TRBV7-2 and TRBJ2-7; tentative D call: TRBD2 (5 bases). The CDR3 loop spans 14 amino acids. V gave up 5 bases and J gave up 3 bases, with 14 bases separating them. The germline V gene encodes CDR1 SGHTA and CDR2 FQGNSA.

This chain uses TRBV12-5 with TRBJ2-1, with TRBD2 matching 7 bases. V was clipped by 0 bases and J by 9 bases; unmatched bases: 8. The CDR3 consists of 15 residues. CDR1 is LGHNT, CDR2 FRNRAP, per germline. This chain's CDR3 is CASGLVATSVGEQFF. The DNA of the CDR3 is TGTGCTAGTGGTTTGGTAGCAACTAGCGTCGGTGAGCAGTTCTTC.

Concerning this clonotype itself: Being one base from a much bigger clone, this may be a read error. The genes are TRBV3-1 and TRBJ2-5, with D possibly TRBD2 on 5 matching bases. The CDR3 covers 16 residues. Germline V gene lookup returns CDR1 LGHDT and CDR2 YNNKEL (reference sequence). Trimming pared 2 bases from V and 0 bases from J, leaving 13 bases between. CDR3 residues: CASSQPLTNNQETQYF. In DNA form, the CDR3 reads TGTGCCAGCAGCCAACCGCTGACTAATAACCAAGAGACCCAGTACTTC.

The V and J genes are TRBV18 and TRBJ2-2, with TRBD2 matching over 10 bases. This CDR3 is built from 17 residues. Germline CDR1 and CDR2: KGHSH and LQKENI. Losses at the gene ends were 5 bases for V and 3 bases for J; bases not matched to a gene: 9. CDR3 coding DNA: TGTGCCAGCTCATCTCAAGCGGGAGGGATTGACACCGGGGAGCTGTTTTTT. Its protein product is CASSSQAGGIDTGELFF.

The chain links TRBV7-6 to TRBJ2-7; 10 bases align to TRBD2. This CDR3 is built from 15 residues. After removal of 1 base from V and 5 bases from J, the junction contained 5 bases not matched to a gene. CDR1 and CDR2 from the germline V gene are SGHVS and FNYEAQ. The CDR3 sequence is CASSLGLAGAHEQYF. Here the CDR3 DNA reads TGTGCCAGCAGCTTAGGGCTAGCGGGAGCCCACGAGCAGTACTTC.

The table lists this clonotype with many counts. The chain employs TRBV7-9 and TRBJ2-5; TRBD1 is a possible D gene (5 bases). V was shortened by 8 bases and J by 2 bases, with 12 bases between the two germline ends. Per germline, CDR1 SEHNR and CDR2 FQNEAQ (reference sequence). The CDR3 extends over 13 amino acids. In DNA, the CDR3 is TGTGCCAGCCTGCGTGGGGCTCAAGAGACCCAGTACTTC. This sequence encodes CASLRGAQETQYF.

This clonotype was seen repeatedly, ten times or more. The chain links TRBV2 to TRBJ2-1, with 14 bases identical to TRBD2. CDR3 length equals 16 residues. Trimming removed 0 bases from V and 8 bases from J; junction bases left unmatched: 3. Germline V gene data show CDR1 as SNHLY and CDR2 as FYNNEI. CDR3 nucleotide sequence: TGTGCCAGCAGTGAAGCGGGGACTAGCGGGAGCTATGAGCAGTTCTTC. This translates into CASSEAGTSGSYEQFF.

This clonotype was seen more than once but under ten times. The chain is built from TRBV4-2 and TRBJ2-2; 7 bases fit TRBD2. CDR3 length: 18 residues. Looked up from germline, CDR1 is LGHNA and CDR2 is YNFKEQ. The J segment lost 3 bases and the V segment lost 0 bases, leaving 10 bases of the junction unmatched. The CDR3 DNA follows: TGTGCCAGCAGCCAAGATCCGGGAGGCGGGACCCACACCGGGGAGCTGTTTTTT. Amino acids: CASSQDPGGGTHTGELFF.

This clonotype has ten or more counts. The genes are TRBV11-1 and TRBJ1-1; D is ambiguous. Germline values: CDR1 SGHAT, CDR2 FQDESV (reference sequence). The CDR3 spans 16 residues. Trimming took 1 base from V and 4 from J, leaving 16 bases between them. This chain's CDR3 is CASSLGGSDKPTEAFF. The DNA of the CDR3 is TGTGCCAGCAGCTTAGGGGGAAGCGACAAGCCCACTGAAGCTTTCTTT. Variable domain in full (rest from reference TRBV11-1 and TRBJ1-1): EAEVAQSPRYKITEKSQAVAFWCDPISGHATLYWYRQILGQGPELLVQFQDESVVDDSQLPKDRFSAERLKGVDSTLKIQPAELGDSAMYLCASSLGGSDKPTEAFFGQGTRLTVV.

The genes are TRBV9 and TRBJ2-5, with D possibly TRBD2 on 6 matching bases. V lost 0 bases and J 13 bases, leaving 13 bases between the germline ends. This CDR3 region has 12 residues. Germline values: CDR1 SGDLS, CDR2 YYNGEE. In nucleotides, the CDR3 is TGTGCCAGCAGCGTAGAAGGAGGGAGAATGTACTTC. This codes for CASSVEGGRMYF.